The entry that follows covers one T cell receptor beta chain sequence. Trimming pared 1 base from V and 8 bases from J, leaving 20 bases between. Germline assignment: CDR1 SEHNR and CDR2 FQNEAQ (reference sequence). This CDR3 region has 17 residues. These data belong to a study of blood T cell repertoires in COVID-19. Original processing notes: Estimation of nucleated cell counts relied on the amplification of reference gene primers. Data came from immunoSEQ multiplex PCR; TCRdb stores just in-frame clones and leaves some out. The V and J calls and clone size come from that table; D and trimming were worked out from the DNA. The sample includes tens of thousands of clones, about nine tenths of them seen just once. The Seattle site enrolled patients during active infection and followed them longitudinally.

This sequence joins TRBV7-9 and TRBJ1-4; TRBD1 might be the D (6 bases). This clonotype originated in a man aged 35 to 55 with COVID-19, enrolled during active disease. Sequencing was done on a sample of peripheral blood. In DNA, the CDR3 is TGTGCCAGCAGCTTAGGGTCGAACGGGGGGCTAGGAGAAAAACTGTTTTTT. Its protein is CASSLGSNGGLGEKLFF.